This T cell receptor beta chain was captured in a study of early stage breast cancer tumors. CDR3 length: 16 residues. V was clipped by 3 bases and J by 7 bases; unmatched bases: 11. The germline V gene has CDR1 SGHNT and CDR2 YENEEA. This clone was seen only once. The protocol was immunoSEQ multiplex PCR, while the TCRdb copy is restricted to in-frame clones and leaves out a portion. The data contain about 31,000 clones, 74% of them seen just once; the ten biggest clones take up roughly 9.1%. The sample comprised breast tumor tissue. The TCR was taken from a person aged 25 to 39 with breast cancer. V usage is TRBV11-3 and J usage is TRBJ2-1; the match to TRBD2 covers 8 bases. CDR3 protein: CASSFGTTGGGNEQFF. In DNA form, the CDR3 reads TGTGCCAGCAGCTTCGGGACAACGGGAGGGGGAAATGAGCAGTTCTTC.